This TCR beta chain comes out of a study of T cell repertoires in cytomegalovirus infection. The overall study: Used in the study were CMV epitopes, some recently identified and HLA-C-restricted, others well-studied and HLA-B-restricted. CMV infection together with matching HLA type was indicated by public TCR beta signatures.

About this clonotype: The target antigen is unknown. The junction shows a germline mismatch at one end, possibly a read error.

Each CDR3 protein is one row after TCRdb ran MiXCR on the reads. This table holds roughly 920,000 distinct CDR3 sequences, less than 35% found once. Whole-study results and caveats: What dominated the ex vivo response were HLA-C-restricted CMV-specific TCR beta clonotypes.

The germline gives CDR1 SGHDN, CDR2 FVKESK. The CDR3 spans 16 residues. The sequences come from cultured CD8+ T cells from PBMCs, collected from culture after CMV antigen stimulation. This clonotype was obtained from a human donor in good health (CMV status not recorded). Some clones in this sample may be carry-over from other donors' samples. The chain has TRBV14 and TRBJ1-2; no clear D. The CDR3 coding sequence is TGCGCCAGCAGCCACCTAGACTCCGGAGGTAACTATGGCTACACCTTC. It translates to CASSHLDSGGNYGYTF.